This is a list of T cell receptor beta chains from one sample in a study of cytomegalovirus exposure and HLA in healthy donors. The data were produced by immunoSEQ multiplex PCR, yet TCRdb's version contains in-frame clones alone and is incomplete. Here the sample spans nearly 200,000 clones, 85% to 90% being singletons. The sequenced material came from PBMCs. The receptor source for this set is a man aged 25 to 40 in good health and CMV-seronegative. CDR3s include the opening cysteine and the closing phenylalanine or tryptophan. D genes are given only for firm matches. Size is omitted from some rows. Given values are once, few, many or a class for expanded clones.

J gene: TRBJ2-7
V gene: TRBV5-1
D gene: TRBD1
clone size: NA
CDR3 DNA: TGCGCCTCCTCCAAAGGACAGGGGGACTACGAGCAGTACTTC
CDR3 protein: CASSKGQGDYEQYF

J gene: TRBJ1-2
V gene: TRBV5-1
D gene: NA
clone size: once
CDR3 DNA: TGCGCCAGCAGCCACGGACAGATTGGTGCTGCTGGCTACACCTTC
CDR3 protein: CASSHGQIGAAGYTF

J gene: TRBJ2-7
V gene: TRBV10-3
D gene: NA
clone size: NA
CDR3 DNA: TGTGCCATCAGTTCCCGGGACAACTACGAGCAGTACTTC
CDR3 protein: CAISSRDNYEQYF

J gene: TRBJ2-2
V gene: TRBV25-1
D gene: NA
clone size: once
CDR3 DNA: TGTGCCAGCAGTGAACCTAAAACCCTGAACACCGGGGAGCTGTTTTTT
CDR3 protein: CASSEPKTLNTGELFF

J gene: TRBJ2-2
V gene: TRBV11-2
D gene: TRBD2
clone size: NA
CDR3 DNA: TGTGCCAGCGGTACTAGCGGTTGGACCGGGGAGCTGTTTTTT
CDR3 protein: CASGTSGWTGELFF

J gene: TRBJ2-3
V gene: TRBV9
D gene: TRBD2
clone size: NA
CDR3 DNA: TGTGCCAGCAGCGATGGACTAGCGGGGGGCCTCCTAGATACGCAGTATTTT
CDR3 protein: CASSDGLAGGLLDTQYF

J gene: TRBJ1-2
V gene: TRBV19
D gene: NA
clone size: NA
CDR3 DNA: TGTGCCAGTAGTATCCGCGGGGGTTTTAACTATGGCTACACCTTC
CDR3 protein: CASSIRGGFNYGYTF

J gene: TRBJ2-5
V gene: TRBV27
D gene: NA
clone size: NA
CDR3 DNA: TGTGCCAGCAGTTCGGTCCCTCCGAAGGAGACCCAGTACTTC
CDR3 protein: CASSSVPPKETQYF

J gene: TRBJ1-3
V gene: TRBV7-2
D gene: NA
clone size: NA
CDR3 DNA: TGTGCCAGCAGTGACGGACAGTTTGGAAACACCATATATTTT
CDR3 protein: CASSDGQFGNTIYF

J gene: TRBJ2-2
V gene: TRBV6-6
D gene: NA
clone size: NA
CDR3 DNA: TGTGCCAGCAAGCGGGACACGAACACCGGGGAGCTGTTTTTT
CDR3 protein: CASKRDTNTGELFF

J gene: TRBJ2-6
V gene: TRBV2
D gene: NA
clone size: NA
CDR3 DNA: TGTGCCAGCAGGGGGGCCTCTGGGGCCAACGTCCTGACTTTC
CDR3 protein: CASRGASGANVLTF

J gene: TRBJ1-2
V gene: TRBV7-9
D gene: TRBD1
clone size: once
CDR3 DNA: TGTGCCAGCAGCCCGGGACAGGGAAGCTACACCTTC
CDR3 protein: CASSPGQGSYTF

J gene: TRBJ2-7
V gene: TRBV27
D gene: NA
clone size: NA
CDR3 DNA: TGTGCCAGCAGTTCCGCCAGGGCCGGAACCTACGAGCAGTACTTC
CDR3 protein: CASSSARAGTYEQYF

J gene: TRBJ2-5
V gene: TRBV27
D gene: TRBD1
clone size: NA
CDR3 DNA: TGTGCCAGCGGATCCCTCCAACCGGGACAGGGGGTTGGTCAAGAGACCCAGTACTTC
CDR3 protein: CASGSLQPGQGVGQETQYF

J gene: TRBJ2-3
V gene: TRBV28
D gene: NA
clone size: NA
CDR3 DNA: TGTGCCAGCAGTTTCCACTCTTCAGATACGCAGTATTTT
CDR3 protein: CASSFHSSDTQYF

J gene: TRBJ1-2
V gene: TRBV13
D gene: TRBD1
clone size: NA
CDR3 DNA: TGTGCCAGCAGCCACCTGGGACAGGGCAACGGCTACACCTTC
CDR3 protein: CASSHLGQGNGYTF

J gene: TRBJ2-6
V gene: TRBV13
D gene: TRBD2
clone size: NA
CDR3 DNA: TGTGCCAGCAGCACCCTGAGCGAGCGGGGGCACTCTGGGGCCAACGTCCTGACTTTC
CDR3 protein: CASSTLSERGHSGANVLTF

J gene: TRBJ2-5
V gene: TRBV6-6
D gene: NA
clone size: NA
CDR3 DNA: TGTGCCAGCAGTTACGCACGGGAGACCCAGTACTTC
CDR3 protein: CASSYARETQYF

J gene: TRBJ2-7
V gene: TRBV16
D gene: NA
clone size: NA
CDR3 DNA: TGTGCCAGCAGCCAATCTCGCAGCGAGCAGTACTTC
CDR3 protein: CASSQSRSEQYF

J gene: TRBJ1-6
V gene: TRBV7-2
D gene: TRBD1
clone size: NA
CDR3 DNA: TGTGCCAGCAGCTCAGGGGGACAGGGGGCAGGTTCACCCCTCCACTTT
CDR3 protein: CASSSGGQGAGSPLHF

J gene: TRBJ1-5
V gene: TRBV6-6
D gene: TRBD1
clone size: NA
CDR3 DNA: TGTGCCAGCAGTTTGACAGGGGTCCATCAGCCCCAGCATTTT
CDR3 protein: CASSLTGVHQPQHF

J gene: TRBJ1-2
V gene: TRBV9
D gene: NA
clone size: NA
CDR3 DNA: TGTGCCAGCAACCTGGGGGGGAGGGATGGCTACACCTTC
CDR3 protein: CASNLGGRDGYTF

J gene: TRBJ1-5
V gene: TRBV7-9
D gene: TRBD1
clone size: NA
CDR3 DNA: TGTGCCAGCAGCGAAGGACAGGGTTACAATCAGCCCCAGCATTTT
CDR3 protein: CASSEGQGYNQPQHF

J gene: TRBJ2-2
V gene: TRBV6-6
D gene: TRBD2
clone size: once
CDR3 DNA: TGTGCCAGCAGGGGTCTAGCGGGAGCAAACACCGGGGAGCTGTTTTTT
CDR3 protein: CASRGLAGANTGELFF

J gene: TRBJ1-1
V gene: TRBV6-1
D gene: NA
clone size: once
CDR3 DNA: TGTGCCAGCAGCCGGAACAGGAAGGGAACTGAAGCTTTCTTT
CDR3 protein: CASSRNRKGTEAFF

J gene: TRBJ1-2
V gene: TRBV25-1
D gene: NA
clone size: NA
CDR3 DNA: TGTGCCAGCAGTGAATTAGTGGCTAGCGGGGGTAACTATGGCTACACCTTC
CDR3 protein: CASSELVASGGNYGYTF

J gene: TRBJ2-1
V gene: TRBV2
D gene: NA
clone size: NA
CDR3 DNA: TGTGCCAGCGGGGGGGGCTTGCCATCCAATGAGCAGTTCTTC
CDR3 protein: CASGGGLPSNEQFF

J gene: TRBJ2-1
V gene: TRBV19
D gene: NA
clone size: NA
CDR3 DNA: TGTGCCAGTAGAAACTGGGCAGGCCACAATGAGCAGTTCTTC
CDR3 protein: CASRNWAGHNEQFF

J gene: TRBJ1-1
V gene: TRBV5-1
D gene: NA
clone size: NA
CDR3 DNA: TGCGCCAGCAGCTTTACAGGGTTAGGGAACACTGAAGCTTTCTTT
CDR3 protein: CASSFTGLGNTEAFF

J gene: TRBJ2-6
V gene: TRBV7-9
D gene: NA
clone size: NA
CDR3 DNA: TGTGCCAGCACCTACGATTCTGGGGCCAACGTCCTGACTTTC
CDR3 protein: CASTYDSGANVLTF

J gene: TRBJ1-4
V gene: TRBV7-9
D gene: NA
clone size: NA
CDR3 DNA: TGTGCCAGCAGCTTACGGGGGGCAACTAATGAAAAACTGTTTTTT
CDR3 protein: CASSLRGATNEKLFF

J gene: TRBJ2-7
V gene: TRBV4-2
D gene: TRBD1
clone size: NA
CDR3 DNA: TGTGCCAGCAGCAATCAAGGGGGACAGCAGCACGAGCAGTACTTC
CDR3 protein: CASSNQGGQQHEQYF

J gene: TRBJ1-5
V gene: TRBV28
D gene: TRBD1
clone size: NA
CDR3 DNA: TGTGCCACCACGCCCTGGGAGGCTAAAGACAGGGAATATCAGCCCCAGCATTTT
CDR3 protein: CATTPWEAKDREYQPQHF

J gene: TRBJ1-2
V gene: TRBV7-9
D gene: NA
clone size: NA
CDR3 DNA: TGTGCCAGCAGCCCGACTGAGGGCGGCGGTGGCTACACCTTC
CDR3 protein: CASSPTEGGGGYTF

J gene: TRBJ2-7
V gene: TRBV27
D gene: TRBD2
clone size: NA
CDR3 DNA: TGTGCCAGCAGTTTATTCATGGCGGGGGCCTACGAGCAGTACTTC
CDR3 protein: CASSLFMAGAYEQYF

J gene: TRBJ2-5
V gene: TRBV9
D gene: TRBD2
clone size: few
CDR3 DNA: TGTGCCAGCAGCTCGGCGGGAGGTCCCCAAGAGACCCAGTACTTC
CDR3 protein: CASSSAGGPQETQYF

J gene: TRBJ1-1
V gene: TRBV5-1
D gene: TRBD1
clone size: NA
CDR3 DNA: TGCGCCAGCAGATGGGACAGGGGTATTGAAGCTTTCTTT
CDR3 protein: CASRWDRGIEAFF